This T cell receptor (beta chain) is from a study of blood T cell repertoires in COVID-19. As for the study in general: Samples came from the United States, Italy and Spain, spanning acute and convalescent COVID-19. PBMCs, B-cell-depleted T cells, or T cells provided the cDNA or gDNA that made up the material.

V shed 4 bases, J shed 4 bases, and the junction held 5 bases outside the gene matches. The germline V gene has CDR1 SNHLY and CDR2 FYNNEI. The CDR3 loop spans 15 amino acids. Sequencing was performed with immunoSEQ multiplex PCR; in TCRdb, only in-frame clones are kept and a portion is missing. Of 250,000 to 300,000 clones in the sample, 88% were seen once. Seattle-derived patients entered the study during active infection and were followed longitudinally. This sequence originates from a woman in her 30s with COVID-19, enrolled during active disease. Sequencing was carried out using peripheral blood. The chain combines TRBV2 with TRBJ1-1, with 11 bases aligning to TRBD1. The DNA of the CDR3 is TGTGCCAGCAGTGTTCGCGGACAGGGGGCCACTGAAGCTTTCTTT. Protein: CASSVRGQGATEAFF. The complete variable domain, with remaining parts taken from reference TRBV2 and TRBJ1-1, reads EPEVTQTPSHQVTQMGQEVILRCVPISNHLYFYWYRQILGQKVEFLVSFYNNEISEKSEIFDDQFSVERPDGSNFTLKIRSTKLEDSAMYFCASSVRGQGATEAFFGQGTRLTVV.